This record concerns one T cell receptor beta chain sequence. Its antigen is still unknown. No base-level quality is on record; no much larger clone is a single base apart. The entry originates in a study of lymphopenia after photon versus proton radiotherapy (dated by TCRdb to about 2019). Regarding the complete study: The study compared the immunological effects of photon versus proton radiation therapy in patients with gastrointestinal tumors who developed high-grade lymphopenia. The cohort comprised under 25 patients with gastrointestinal tumors who received either photon or proton therapy and then developed lymphopenia. The study aimed to characterize how the two radiation modalities differ in their impact on the immune system.

The paper's findings and limits, for the study overall: During treatment, patients who received photon therapy lost naive T cells and TCR diversity and gained effector/memory populations, whereas patients who received proton therapy remained relatively stable. The authors looked at the survival association only in patients who died, and they framed better survival with proton therapy as a possibility rather than a demonstrated result. Among patients across the cohort who died, overall survival time showed an inverse correlation with a larger post-nadir drop in TCR diversity. Once the lymphocyte count had reached its nadir, the repertoires of photon-treated patients showed oligoclonal expansion, particularly of CD8+ Temra cells, and this expansion drove the decline in diversity.

To prepare the library, the immunoSEQ multiplex PCR assay was applied. Deep sequencing of rearranged TCR beta loci, alongside multiparametric flow cytometry, was used to profile T cell repertoires. TCRdb mirrors the immuneACCESS table, restricted to in-frame sequences. Some clones are absent from its copies; in checked studies, under half trace to an unresolved V gene, and the reason for the others is unknown. Recorded for this sample are some 41,000 clones; about 84% of them occurred a single time. Approximately 2.9% of the sample lies in the top ten. From the cysteine through the phenylalanine, the CDR3 covers 15 amino acids. Just CDR3 DNA is preserved here, 45 bases in frame from base 1. The germline V gene (reference sequence) supplies CDR1 LNHDA and CDR2 SQIVND. Here V drops 2 bases and J drops 0 bases, and the junction holds 4 bases not matched to any gene.

The chain couples TRBV19 to TRBJ2-7; 7 nucleotides in the junction match TRBD2. The starting material was peripheral blood, obtained from a patient treated with photon-based radiotherapy. The source is a man aged 50 to 60 with gastric cancer. The CDR3 region: CASSISGLSSYEQYF. The DNA sequence reads TGTGCCAGTAGTATATCGGGACTAAGCTCCTACGAGCAGTACTTC.